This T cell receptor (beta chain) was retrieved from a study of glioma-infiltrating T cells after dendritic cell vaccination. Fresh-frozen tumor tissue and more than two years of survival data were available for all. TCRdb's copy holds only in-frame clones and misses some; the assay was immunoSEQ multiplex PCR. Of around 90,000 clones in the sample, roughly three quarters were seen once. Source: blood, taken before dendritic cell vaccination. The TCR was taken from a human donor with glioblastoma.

CDR3 sequence reads: CASSFRSGNTIYF. The CDR3 bases are TGTGCCAGCAGCTTTCGCTCTGGAAACACCATATATTTT. The chain links TRBV7-6 to TRBJ1-3, with D unresolved. Germline assignment: CDR1 SGHVS and CDR2 FNYEAQ. The CDR3 sequence is 13 residues long. V was clipped by 3 bases and J by 0 bases, with 3 bases between them.